This T cell receptor beta chain was documented in a study of shared clonotypes between healthy human individuals. Germline V lookup: CDR1 SEHNR, CDR2 FQNEAQ (reference sequence). V dropped 2 bases and J dropped 3; count of bases not matched to a gene: 8. The CDR3 spans 16 residues. Using immunoSEQ multiplex PCR, the repertoire was profiled, and TCRdb retains in-frame clones only, with some absent. In the table there are approximately 1,000,000 clones, approximately 80% of which are singletons. The chain employs TRBV7-9 and TRBJ2-3; 7 bases align to TRBD2. The receptor was derived from a man between 18 and 35 years old in good health. Some clones in this sample may be carry-over from other donors' samples. Material for sequencing was memory CD4+ T cells from PBMCs. Subset reported: CD45RA-negative fraction. Here the CDR3 reads CASSLRAGVGTDTQYF. The CDR3 DNA is TGTGCCAGCAGCTTAAGGGCGGGAGTAGGGACAGATACGCAGTATTTT.